Included here is one TCR beta chain sequence, with context. There are 15 residues in the CDR3. CDR1 and CDR2 (germline): MNHEY, SVGAGI. V lost 2 bases and J lost 6, with 14 bases in between. These data come from a study of blood T cell repertoires in COVID-19. Study details: Sites in the United States, Italy and Spain provided acute and convalescent COVID-19 samples. T cells, B-cell-depleted T cells, or PBMCs supplied cDNA or gDNA.

Original processing methods: The authors estimated nucleated cell counts from reference gene primer amplification. The repertoire was sequenced with immunoSEQ multiplex PCR; TCRdb's copy has only in-frame clones and lacks some. The DNA gave D and trimming, while V, J and clone size come from that table. The sample holds tens of thousands of clones, 89% seen once. Seattle's enrolled individuals joined amid active infection and were then monitored longitudinally. This sequence was found in a man between 60 and 70 years old with COVID-19, enrolled during active disease. V and J are TRBV6-5 and TRBJ2-1, with D possibly being TRBD1 (5 bases). Sequencing was done on a sample of peripheral blood. CDR3 nucleotides: TGTGCCAGCAGTTACGGGCCAGGGATAAGCAATGAGCAGTTCTTC. It codes for CASSYGPGISNEQFF.